This TCR beta chain was profiled in a study of cytomegalovirus exposure and HLA in healthy donors. Use of 60 Vbeta and 13 Jbeta primers characterized the PCR. TCRdb's copy holds only in-frame clones and misses some; the assay was immunoSEQ multiplex PCR. This sample yields under 250,000 clones, of which more than 75% are seen a single time; around 1.4% belongs to the top ten. The CDR3 is made up of 15 amino acids. V trimming: 4 bases; J trimming: 7 bases; junction bases outside the gene matches: 10. The germline CDR1 and CDR2 sequences are SEHNR and FQNEAQ (reference sequence). The donors comprised healthy bone marrow donors. General study points: It was reported that the classifier diagnosed cytomegalovirus status with high specificity and sensitivity in both the original and validation cohorts. There were a few CMV-associated chains whose specificity for CMV antigens was confirmed in vitro. V segments that were indistinguishable, TRBV6-2 and TRBV6-3 among them, were omitted from analysis.

Concerning this clone itself: Antigen specificity is unknown.

This receptor was obtained from a human donor in good health. V and J are TRBV7-9 and TRBJ2-7; 10 bases agree with TRBD1. The sequencing sample was made of PBMCs. The CDR3 DNA reads TGTGCCAGCAGCTCTCCGGGACAGGGGTTGATGGAGCAGTACTTC. Its translation: CASSSPGQGLMEQYF.